The rows below give T cell receptor beta chains drawn from one sample of a study of blood T cell repertoires in COVID-19. Assay used: immunoSEQ multiplex PCR; TCRdb lists only in-frame clones, some missing. The sample has about 240,000 clones, more than 85% seen once. The sequenced sample was PBMCs or T cells enriched from blood (not recorded which). The receptors were sampled from a man in his forties or fifties who had recovered from COVID-19. The CDR3 runs from the conserved cysteine through the conserved F or W. The order of the fields is CDR3 protein, V gene, J gene.

CDR3: CASSLRDRRNQPQHF; V: TRBV19; J: TRBJ1-5
CDR3: CASGRGDDGTDTQYF; V: TRBV6-5; J: TRBJ2-3
CDR3: CASSLTAGQGWQPQHF; V: TRBV28; J: TRBJ1-5
CDR3: CASSLVASGEKAQYF; V: TRBV5-4; J: TRBJ2-5
CDR3: CASSPGSSYNEQFF; V: TRBV27; J: TRBJ2-1
CDR3: CASSYSRISGRAKETQYF; V: TRBV6-2/TRBV6-3; J: TRBJ2-5
CDR3: CASSFSVSLSGNTIYF; V: TRBV28; J: TRBJ1-3
CDR3: CATSRAGTGAFEAFF; V: TRBV15; J: TRBJ1-1
CDR3: CASIQGQGVGEQFF; V: TRBV19; J: TRBJ2-1
CDR3: CASSVSTGTVPEKLFF; V: TRBV11-3; J: TRBJ1-4
CDR3: CASSLVAGLNQPQHF; V: TRBV19; J: TRBJ1-5
CDR3: CATSEGQGDQPQHF; V: TRBV15; J: TRBJ1-5
CDR3: CASSLNGQGNTEAFF; V: TRBV7-3; J: TRBJ1-1
CDR3: CASSQDPGWGVDSPLHF; V: TRBV3-1/TRBV3-2; J: TRBJ1-6
CDR3: CASSRGLPGGADTQYF; V: TRBV5-4; J: TRBJ2-3
CDR3: CASSETDTREFTEQFF; V: TRBV2; J: TRBJ2-1
CDR3: CASSTGQGAHEQYF; V: TRBV5-4; J: TRBJ2-7
CDR3: CASSFSMGPVAGELFF; V: TRBV28; J: TRBJ2-2
CDR3: CASSGVAGAVDTQYF; V: TRBV7-3; J: TRBJ2-3
CDR3: CASSSRTAEAFF; V: TRBV11-3; J: TRBJ1-1
CDR3: CSVSHRRSGYGYTF; V: TRBV29-1; J: TRBJ1-2
CDR3: CASSFRGWNQPQHF; V: TRBV27; J: TRBJ1-5
CDR3: CASSLIRGPETQYF; V: TRBV7-6; J: TRBJ2-5
CDR3: CATQSGNEKLFF; V: TRBV5-8; J: TRBJ1-4
CDR3: CASSLSSGRFGPNYEQYF; V: TRBV19; J: TRBJ2-7
CDR3: CASSLSVAMRITGELFF; V: TRBV7-6; J: TRBJ2-2
CDR3: CSCRPSSTDTQYF; V: TRBV29-1; J: TRBJ2-3
CDR3: CASSLFGPVQGPSAYEQYF; V: TRBV27; J: TRBJ2-7
CDR3: CASSSNRGDVETQYF; V: TRBV5-4; J: TRBJ2-5
CDR3: CASSLGGGLAYEQFF; V: TRBV11-3; J: TRBJ2-1
CDR3: CASSLMLASGSYEQYF; V: TRBV28; J: TRBJ2-7
CDR3: CATSGVDPGLAGGRRQETQYF; V: TRBV24-1; J: TRBJ2-5
CDR3: CASSLLPSSYNEQFF; V: TRBV7-3; J: TRBJ2-1
CDR3: CASSVSGGFANEQFF; V: TRBV9; J: TRBJ2-1
CDR3: CASSKKDRASYEQYF; V: TRBV21-1; J: TRBJ2-7
CDR3: CASSHGRERNIQYF; V: TRBV5-1; J: TRBJ2-4
CDR3: CASSINRGTYEQYF; V: TRBV19; J: TRBJ2-7
CDR3: CASSQIGRTENYGYTF; V: TRBV4-1; J: TRBJ1-2
CDR3: CASSEARVSQGGDGYTF; V: TRBV2; J: TRBJ1-2